One and the same sample provided the 2 T cell receptor beta chains below, sequenced in a study of blood T cell repertoires in COVID-19. Assay: immunoSEQ multiplex PCR; the TCRdb copy retains only in-frame clones and omits some. The profile covers a few hundred thousand clones, with approximately 82% appearing a single time and roughly 15% taken by the ten largest. The sample was PBMCs or T cells enriched from blood (not recorded which). The receptors here all came from a man between 35 and 55 years old who had recovered from COVID-19.

This chain joins TRBV5-4 and TRBJ1-4, with 11 bases identical to TRBD1. The CDR3 sequence is 17 residues long. V gave up 4 bases and J gave up 8 bases; unmatched junction bases: 13. The V gene's germline CDR1 is SGHNT and CDR2 YYREEE (reference sequence). In nucleotides, the CDR3 is TGTGCCAGCAGCCCTGCCGGGACAGGGGGAGTAAAGGAAAAACTGTTTTTT. As protein: CASSPAGTGGVKEKLFF.

The V gene is TRBV3-1 (or the pseudogene TRBV3-2), the J gene TRBJ1-4; maybe TRBD1 (5 bases). CDR1 LGHDT and CDR2 YNNKEL come from the germline V gene (reference sequence). The CDR3 extends over 14 amino acids. The CDR3 DNA sequence: TGTGCTCCAAAGGGGCAAGGGGCTAATGAAAAACTGTTTTTT. Translating gives CAPKGQGANEKLFF.